This T cell receptor (beta chain) was documented in a study of T cell repertoires in cytomegalovirus infection. The study, taken as a whole, reports: Dominating the ex vivo response were HLA-C-restricted CMV-specific TCR beta clonotypes.

MiXCR was run by TCRdb on the reads, yielding one entry per CDR3 protein. The sample includes approximately 220,000 distinct CDR3 sequences, 38% of them seen just once. CDR1 SGHTA and CDR2 FQGNSA come from the germline V gene. The CDR3 length is 16 residues. V was clipped by 4 bases and J by 6 bases; unmatched bases: 9. Remarks on this clonotype: Its matching antigen is unknown.

The chain has TRBV7-2 and TRBJ2-2; 9 positions agree with TRBD1. The sample was CD8+ T cells from cultured PBMCs, taken from culture after CMV antigen stimulation. This clonotype was obtained from a human donor in good health (CMV status not recorded). Some clones in this sample may be carry-over from other donors' samples. CDR3 nucleotides: TGTGCCAGCAGCTCATGGGACAGGGTGTCGGCCGGGGAGCTGTTTTTT. It translates to CASSSWDRVSAGELFF.